Reported below is one TCR beta chain. The antigen it binds to is not known. No base quality values were provided; no much bigger clone lies one nucleotide off. These data are taken from a study of blood T cells in healthy people across ages (dated by TCRdb to 2013 to 2016). Background on the whole study: In model experiments, roughly one uniquely barcoded TCR beta cDNA molecule per two T cells was captured by template switching. Age-related changes in TCR beta repertoire diversity were measured in the study by deep sequencing normalized with unique cDNA molecular identifiers. The donors were divided into four age groups: young (average approximately 17 years), middle-aged (roughly 40), aged (about 60) and long-lived (82). Donors of different ages were randomly distributed across sequencing lanes to avoid experimental bias. For two donors (one aged 18 to 29 and one aged 80 or older), the study analyzed two additional independent replicas of 1 million unique cDNA reads from the same blood draw.

The roughly 38 donors, aged 6 to 90 years, were systemically healthy Caucasian individuals from Russia. Each donor gave around 9.8 milliliters of peripheral blood, collected into EDTA-treated Vacutainer tubes. Ficoll-Paque density-gradient centrifugation was used to isolate PBMCs, with at least 7 million per sample. Total RNA, at least 5.5 micrograms per sample, was extracted from PBMCs with Trizol reagent. The percentages of naive CD45RAhigh/CD27high T cells were determined by flow cytometry on a PBMC aliquot from every donor. What the research found in general, with its limitations: Since profiling was done on bulk unsorted PBMCs, naive and antigen-experienced compartments could not be conclusively compared. Observed TCR beta diversity correlated strongly with the percentage of naive T cells measured by flow cytometry. Compared with the aged group, more naive CD4+ T cells, fewer expanded clones and increased TCR diversity were shown by the long-lived group, suggesting age selection. As age increased, observed TCR beta diversity per million T cells dropped in a roughly linear way, and a significant reduction was already evident by age roughly 36. Estimates of total diversity from one million sequenced T cells were regarded as lower bounds and underestimates. The CMV infection status of donors was not known, potentially confounding age-related changes in expanded clonotypes.

Library preparation used 5' RACE. A second PCR of 7 to 11 cycles was performed with a sample-barcoded 5' primer and a J-beta primer mix. A template-switch 5' adaptor carrying 12 random nucleotides introduced a unique molecular identifier onto each TCR beta cDNA molecule. Each sample yielded at least 2.5 million CDR3-containing paired-end reads. The Mint cDNA synthesis kit, primed by a TRBC-specific oligonucleotide, was used to synthesize first-strand cDNA from all RNA. After uracil-DNA glycosylase treatment, a first 18-cycle PCR used universal primers M1SS and BC2_uni_R on all cDNA. In the authors' own workflow: Each sample was normalized by randomly selecting 1 million high-quality reads, each carrying a distinct molecular identifier. Instead of being binned into consensus sequences, reads that shared molecular identifiers were thrown out. MiTCR, run with a Q25 quality threshold and the strictest error-elimination algorithm, handled CDR3 identification, clonotype clustering and error correction. A nonparametric unseen species model with Euler transformation was used to estimate a lower bound on total TCR beta diversity. TCRdb ran its own pipeline on the public reads, namely fastp trimming at Q25 and MiXCR clone calling, and kept in-frame beta chains. For every CDR3 protein sequence, its rows merge into one entry that carries the most common genes and DNA. The V and J calls were determined by TCRdb, not by the authors. The sample data list 1,800,000 or so distinct CDR3 sequences, and about two fifths of these were observed just once. Around 23% of the sample lies in the top ten.

According to the germline V gene (reference sequence), CDR1 reads GTSNPN and CDR2 reads SVGIG. The CDR3 runs 13 residues from the cysteine to the phenylalanine. The only DNA kept is the CDR3, 39 bases in frame from the first base. The V and J ends are trimmed by 0 bases and 7 bases, leaving 13 bases between them. The receptor chain draws on TRBV30 and TRBJ2-7; matching of 6 bases hints at TRBD2 as the D gene. Sequences were obtained from blood. This receptor was taken from a human donor in good health. The CDR3 amino acid sequence is: CAWSVLGGWEQYF. The base sequence is TGTGCCTGGAGTGTACTTGGAGGGTGGGAGCAGTACTTC.